This entry describes one TCR beta chain. The antigen is undetermined. There are 15 residues in the CDR3. The record originates from a study of cytomegalovirus exposure and HLA in healthy donors. The study's findings and limits: Solely CMV serostatus was available to characterize immune exposure.

Primers for the PCR totalled 60 Vbeta and 13 Jbeta. Here immunoSEQ multiplex PCR was the method, and the copy in TCRdb shows in-frame clones only, minus some. Among around 130,000 clones, under 85% were seen once, and the ten largest hold approximately 6%. The J gene is TRBJ2-3, the V gene TRBV21-1; the table's D gene call, TRBD1, was not cross checked with the DNA. TRBV21-1 has pseudogene status. The sequenced sample consisted of PBMCs. The clonotype comes from a woman aged 45 to 65 in good health and CMV-seropositive. The CDR3 spells CASSKTPYWPDTQYF. Here the CDR3 DNA reads TGTGCCAGCAGCAAAACACCATATTGGCCAGATACGCAGTATTTT.